Listed below are T cell receptor beta chains from one sample, sequenced in a study of CD8 T cells in Susac syndrome. TCRdb re-called the immunoSEQ multiplex PCR reads through MiXCR, storing one row per CDR3 protein. This table has some 190,000 distinct CDR3 sequences, roughly 95% appearing once. The specimen was CD4+ T cells from PBMCs. The source is a human donor in good health. Each CDR3 is given with its conserved first and last residue. Fields, in order: J gene, clone size, V gene, D gene, CDR3 protein, CDR3 DNA. D genes are given only for firm matches. Only some rows state a clone size, as once, few, many or a class for expanded clones.

TRBJ1-1	.	TRBV5-1	.	CASSSRMSTEAFF	TGCGCCAGCAGCTCGAGGATGAGCACTGAAGCTTTCTTT
TRBJ2-1	.	TRBV7-3	.	CASSPLGASYNEQFF	TGTGCCAGCAGCCCACTGGGGGCTTCCTACAATGAGCAGTTCTTC
TRBJ2-2	.	TRBV28	.	CASSLWGGTGELFF	TGTGCCAGCAGTTTATGGGGTGGCACCGGGGAGCTGTTTTTT
TRBJ2-5	.	TRBV29-1	TRBD1	CSVEDRVYQETQYF	TGCAGCGTTGAGGACAGGGTGTACCAAGAGACCCAGTACTTC
TRBJ2-3	.	TRBV28	TRBD1	CASSLLQGARADTQYF	TGTGCCAGCAGTTTATTACAGGGGGCTAGGGCAGATACGCAGTATTTT
TRBJ1-2	.	TRBV12-3/TRBV12-4	TRBD1	CASRETGDDYGYTF	TGTGCCAGCAGGGAGACAGGGGATGACTATGGCTACACCTTC
TRBJ1-2	.	TRBV29-1	.	CSAQGLRGYTF	TGCAGCGCACAGGGTCTACGAGGCTACACCTTC
TRBJ2-1	.	TRBV5-1	TRBD1	CASSWGTGSHNEQFF	TGCGCCAGCAGCTGGGGGACAGGGTCTCACAATGAGCAGTTCTTC
TRBJ2-3	.	TRBV27	.	CASSLGLHVTQYF	TGTGCCAGCAGTTTGGGACTCCATGTAACGCAGTATTTT
TRBJ1-4	.	TRBV6-6	.	CASTHSDPNEKLFF	TGTGCCAGCACCCACAGCGATCCTAATGAAAAACTGTTTTTT
TRBJ1-4	.	TRBV20-1	.	CSAEMGTTNEKLFF	TGCAGTGCTGAGATGGGGACAACTAATGAAAAACTGTTTTTT
TRBJ2-7	.	TRBV3-1	TRBD2	CASSHTLAGSYEQYF	TGTGCCAGCAGCCATACACTAGCGGGGTCCTACGAGCAGTACTTC
TRBJ1-1	.	TRBV19	.	CASSMGAEAFF	TGTGCCAGTAGTATGGGGGCTGAAGCTTTCTTT
TRBJ2-2	.	TRBV7-9	.	CASSFSGQSTGELFF	TGTGCCAGCAGCTTCTCGGGACAATCCACCGGGGAGCTGTTTTTT
TRBJ2-5	.	TRBV20-1	.	CSVGTHLGLWETQYF	TGCAGTGTCGGGACTCATCTCGGGCTGTGGGAGACCCAGTACTTC
TRBJ2-7	.	TRBV10-3	.	CATRDISYEQYF	TGTGCCACCCGGGACATTTCCTACGAGCAGTACTTC
TRBJ2-2	.	TRBV20-1	.	CSAGDKGTGDLFF	TGCAGTGCCGGGGACAAGGGCACCGGGGACCTGTTTTTT
TRBJ2-3	.	TRBV4-1	.	CASSQETGAYTQYF	TGCGCCAGCAGCCAAGAGACAGGTGCATATACGCAGTATTTT
TRBJ2-1	.	TRBV7-3	TRBD1	CASSLTKGAHEQFF	TGTGCCAGCAGCTTAACGAAGGGGGCCCATGAGCAGTTCTTC
TRBJ2-1	once	TRBV19	.	CASTIQGSPRNEQFF	TGTGCCAGTACCATACAGGGCTCCCCCAGGAATGAGCAGTTCTTC
TRBJ1-2	.	TRBV3-1	TRBD1	CASSRTGTDYGYTF	TGTGCCAGCAGCCGTACAGGGACAGACTATGGCTACACCTTC
TRBJ2-4	.	TRBV9	TRBD2	CASSVEGRGTQYF	TGTGCCAGCAGCGTAGAGGGGAGGGGCACTCAGTACTTC
TRBJ1-3	.	TRBV29-1	TRBD1	CSVYLGGASGNTIYF	TGCAGCGTTTATCTAGGGGGCGCGTCTGGAAACACCATATATTTT
TRBJ2-5	.	TRBV6-5	.	CASSSFTETQYF	TGTGCCAGCTCCTCATTTACGGAGACCCAGTACTTC
TRBJ2-3	.	TRBV4-3	TRBD2	CATSSGGVRTDTQYF	TGCGCCACCTCTAGCGGGGGAGTGCGCACAGATACGCAGTATTTT
TRBJ1-2	.	TRBV29-1	.	CSAAPRRVGGGYTF	TGCAGCGCCGCCCCCCGCAGGGTAGGGGGTGGCTACACCTTC
TRBJ1-2	.	TRBV30	.	CACHEGRNYGYTF	TGTGCCTGTCACGAGGGGAGGAACTATGGCTACACCTTC
TRBJ2-5	.	TRBV29-1	.	CSVEVVDQETQYF	TGCAGCGTTGAAGTGGTGGACCAAGAGACCCAGTACTTC
TRBJ1-2	.	TRBV20-1	.	CSARDLLGYTF	TGCAGTGCTAGAGATCTTTTAGGCTACACCTTC
TRBJ1-1	once	TRBV3-1	.	CASSHIFSLGNTEAFF	TGTGCCAGCAGCCACATATTTTCGTTGGGCAACACTGAAGCTTTCTTT
TRBJ2-1	.	TRBV28	TRBD2	CASSRTSGGNNEQFF	TGTGCCAGCAGTCGGACTAGCGGGGGAAACAATGAGCAGTTCTTC
TRBJ2-2	.	TRBV12-3/TRBV12-4	.	CASSPRTGWTGELFF	TGTGCCAGCAGTCCCCGGACCGGGTGGACCGGGGAGCTGTTTTTT
TRBJ1-2	.	TRBV20-1	TRBD1	CSARPGTGNYGYTF	TGCAGTGCTCGACCCGGGACAGGGAACTATGGCTACACCTTC
TRBJ1-2	.	TRBV29-1	.	CSVDDYRRSQANYGYTF	TGCAGCGTTGACGACTACAGAAGATCACAAGCTAACTATGGCTACACCTTC
TRBJ2-1	once	TRBV24-1	.	CATRAFSGAGEYGEQFF	TGTGCCACCAGAGCCTTCTCGGGGGCGGGAGAATACGGTGAGCAGTTCTTC
TRBJ2-1	.	TRBV20-1	.	CSLVRRNNEQFF	TGCAGTCTCGTGAGGCGAAACAATGAGCAGTTCTTC